Each of the 25 T cell receptor beta chains below was sequenced from the same sample in a study of monozygotic twins with inflammatory bowel disease. TCRdb re-called the 5' RACE reads and catalogs CDR3 proteins one per entry, DNA excluded. This listing includes approximately 390,000 distinct CDR3 sequences. The sequenced material came from blood. The source is a human donor with ulcerative colitis or Crohn's disease, or a healthy co-twin of an affected twin (not recorded which).

The gene calls are TRBV27 and TRBJ1-1; checking the TCRdb D call of TRBD1 is not possible without DNA. The CDR3 length is 14 residues. Germline lookup yields CDR1 MNHEY and CDR2 SMNVEV (reference sequence). CDR3 sequence reads: CASSSTGGWTEAFF.

The V gene is TRBV20-1, the J gene TRBJ2-7. Germline V gene lookup returns CDR1 DFQATT and CDR2 SNEGSKA (reference sequence). The CDR3 covers 13 residues. The CDR3 reads CSARGHSSYEQYF.

J is TRBJ2-1 and V is TRBV10-1; no DNA is available, so the TRBD1 call from TCRdb remains unchecked. Germline CDR1 and CDR2: WNHNN and SYGVQD (reference sequence). This CDR3 contains 15 residues. CDR3 residues: CASSPRGVRRDEQFF.

J is TRBJ2-3 and V is TRBV5-1; TCRdb picks TRBD2, but there is no DNA to check that call. The CDR3 runs 17 residues. Looked up from germline, CDR1 is SGHRS and CDR2 is YFSETQ. The CDR3 sequence is CASSASFGRARTDTQYF.

The chain carries TRBV6-6 and TRBJ1-4; as DNA is missing, the TRBD1 call by TCRdb cannot be tested. The CDR3 is 13 amino acids. From germline, CDR1 is MNHNY and CDR2 SVGAGI (reference sequence). CDR3 residues: CASSSPANEKLFF.

This chain joins TRBV20-1 and TRBJ2-1; TCRdb gives TRBD2 as the D gene, but with no DNA this cannot be confirmed. Germline lookup yields CDR1 DFQATT and CDR2 SNEGSKA (reference sequence). The CDR3 is made up of 15 amino acids. The CDR3 here is CSASRLAGVSNEQFF.

J is TRBJ2-1 and V is TRBV7-2. Germline CDR1 SGHTA, CDR2 FQGNSA. This CDR3 has 15 amino acids. CDR3: CASSLAVRNGNEQFF.

The chain links TRBV6-1 to TRBJ1-1; the D call of TRBD1 rests on TCRdb alone, since no DNA is present to check it. CDR3 length: 13 residues. Germline lookup yields CDR1 MNHNS and CDR2 SASEGT. The CDR3 region is CASGAVQNTEAFF.

The J gene is TRBJ2-3, the V gene TRBV7-2; with no DNA, the TCRdb D assignment of TRBD2 cannot be verified. The CDR3 extends over 15 amino acids. Per the germline V gene, CDR1 is SGHTA and CDR2 is FQGNSA. CDR3 amino acids: CASRRQRGGRDTQYF.

V gene TRBV12-3 or TRBV12-4 combines with J gene TRBJ2-3. This CDR3 has 12 residues. CDR3 sequence: CASGVRRDTQYF.

This rearrangement joins TRBV20-1 to TRBJ1-1. In germline, CDR1 is DFQATT, CDR2 SNEGSKA (reference sequence). The CDR3 is 13 amino acids. The CDR3 sequence is CSARGRGDTEALF.

The rearrangement uses TRBV7-2 and TRBJ2-7. CDR1 and CDR2 from the germline V gene are SGHTA and FQGNSA. This CDR3 is built from 13 residues. The CDR3 reads CASSLVAAYEQYF.

The chain's CDR3 is CASGNWDPGAEQFF. The J gene is TRBJ2-1, the V gene TRBV5-1; there is no DNA to check the TCRdb D call of TRBD1. The CDR3 covers 14 residues. Germline CDR1 and CDR2: SGHRS and YFSETQ.

The chain has TRBV5-1 and TRBJ2-7. This CDR3 is built from 15 residues. Germline V gene data show CDR1 as SGHRS and CDR2 as YFSETQ. CDR3 region: CASSVGPTDLYEQYF.

The rearrangement uses TRBV28 and TRBJ2-7; TCRdb names TRBD2, which stays unverified in the absence of DNA. The CDR3 has 15 residues. The V gene's germline CDR1 is MDHEN and CDR2 SYDVKM. The CDR3: CASSTGRDLSYEQYF. The entire variable domain, with the rest obtained from reference TRBV28 and TRBJ2-7, is as follows: DVKVTQSSRYLVKRTGEKVFLECVQDMDHENMFWYRQDPGLGLRLIYFSYDVKMKEKGDIPEGYSVSREKKERFSLILESASTNQTSMYLCASSTGRDLSYEQYFGPGTRLTVT.

This sequence joins TRBV4-3 and TRBJ2-4. Germline loops: CDR1 LGHNA, CDR2 YSLEER. The CDR3 extends over 17 amino acids. The chain's CDR3 is CASSQAAAALAKNIQYF.

CDR3 sequence: CASSQGSLSYEQYF. J is TRBJ2-7 and V is TRBV3-1. Germline values: CDR1 LGHDT, CDR2 YNNKEL (reference sequence). This CDR3 has 14 residues.

The chain carries TRBV12-3 or TRBV12-4 and TRBJ2-5; TCRdb returns TRBD1, unconfirmable since there is no DNA. There are 14 residues in the CDR3. The CDR3 protein is CASSTQGPRETQYF.

The J gene is TRBJ2-7, the V gene TRBV3-1; TCRdb indicates TRBD2, and absent DNA this call remains unverified. This CDR3 is 12 amino acids long. CDR1 LGHDT and CDR2 YNNKEL come from the germline V gene (reference sequence). The CDR3: CASSQVVNEQYF.

The CDR3 sequence is CASSHTGDIGELFF. The chain joins TRBV9 to TRBJ2-2; as DNA is missing, the TRBD1 call by TCRdb cannot be tested. The CDR3 loop spans 14 amino acids. Germline lookup yields CDR1 SGDLS and CDR2 YYNGEE.

The chain uses TRBV10-2 and TRBJ1-2; the D call from TCRdb, TRBD1, cannot be confirmed without DNA. The germline CDR1 and CDR2 sequences are WSHSY and SAAADI. The CDR3 consists of 13 residues. CDR3 region: CASSVGGPYGYTF.

This rearrangement joins TRBV11-2 to TRBJ2-3. The CDR3 consists of 11 residues. The germline gives CDR1 SGHAT, CDR2 FQNNGV. The CDR3 sequence is CASSLGNTQYF.

The CDR3 loop reads CASSSRGLAYNEQFF. J is TRBJ2-1 and V is TRBV7-9; TCRdb indicates TRBD2, and absent DNA this call remains unverified. This CDR3 has 15 residues. The germline gives CDR1 SEHNR, CDR2 FQNEAQ (reference sequence).

This sequence joins TRBV4-2 and TRBJ1-1. Germline-derived CDR1 and CDR2 are LGHNA and YNFKEQ. This CDR3 region has 12 residues. The CDR3 loop is CASSQGNREAFF.

The chain joins TRBV24-1 to TRBJ2-4; TCRdb designates TRBD1, a call that cannot be tested without DNA. This CDR3 has 14 residues. Per the germline V gene, CDR1 is KGHDR and CDR2 is SFDVKD. Here the CDR3 reads CATSFRGIENIQYF.